Each of the 30 T cell receptor beta chains below was sequenced from the same sample in a study of blood T cell repertoires in COVID-19. Data came from immunoSEQ multiplex PCR; TCRdb stores just in-frame clones and leaves some out. The table has about 220,000 clones, around 82% seen once; the top ten hold around 13%. Material: peripheral blood. These TCRs come from a human donor in a cohort sampled during active COVID-19.

This chain links TRBV28 with TRBJ1-5, with TRBD1 matching 8 bases. The germline gives CDR1 MDHEN, CDR2 SYDVKM. CDR3 length: 15 amino acids. The trim removed 5 bases at V and 6 bases at J, leaving 9 bases unmatched. CDR3 DNA: TGTGCCAGCAGTCCCCCGGACAGGGCGGCTCAGCCCCAGCATTTT. As protein: CASSPPDRAAQPQHF.

The chain links TRBV28 to TRBJ1-2, with 10 bases lining up with TRBD1. V trimming: 0 bases; J trimming: 4 bases; junction bases outside the gene matches: 5. CDR1 and CDR2 from the germline V gene are MDHEN and SYDVKM. The CDR3 totals 16 residues. CDR3 DNA: TGTGCCAGCAGTTTATGGACAGGGGGCTCTTCCTATGGCTACACCTTC. Translated, it gives CASSLWTGGSSYGYTF.

J is TRBJ1-4 and V is TRBV5-8, with 9 bases fitting TRBD1. The trim removed 5 bases at V and 2 bases at J, leaving 1 base unmatched. CDR1 is SGHTS, CDR2 YDEGEE, per germline. The CDR3 extends over 14 amino acids. The CDR3, as DNA: TGTGCCAGCAGGGACAGGGGCACTAATGAAAAACTGTTTTTT. It translates to CASRDRGTNEKLFF. The whole variable domain, remainder taken from reference TRBV5-8 and TRBJ1-4, is EAGVTQSPTHLIKTRGQQATLRCSPISGHTSVYWYQQALGLGLQFLLWYDEGEERNRGNFPPRFSGRQFPNYSSELNVNALELEDSALYLCASRDRGTNEKLFFGSGTQLSVL.

The chain is built from TRBV4-2 and TRBJ1-1, with 7 nucleotides matching TRBD1. This CDR3 comprises 16 residues. Germline CDR1 LGHNA, CDR2 YNFKEQ. Trimming cost V 3 bases and J 0 bases; bases outside gene matches: 7. The CDR3 DNA sequence: TGTGCCAGCAGCCAGCCCGGGACAGCAATGAACACTGAAGCTTTCTTT. It codes for CASSQPGTAMNTEAFF.

J is TRBJ2-1 and V is TRBV7-9; D is perhaps TRBD1 (5 bases). V lost 0 bases and J lost 2, with 5 bases in between. The CDR3 is 14 residues long. The germline V gene has CDR1 SEHNR and CDR2 FQNEAQ (reference sequence). The CDR3 protein is CASSLAGPYNEQFF. CDR3 DNA sequence: TGTGCCAGCAGCTTAGCGGGGCCCTACAATGAGCAGTTCTTC.

This chain joins TRBV6-5 and TRBJ1-5; no reliable D call. Germline V gene data show CDR1 as MNHEY and CDR2 as SVGAGI. The V gene lost 5 bases and the J gene lost 3 bases, with 11 bases spanning the gap. CDR3 size: 14 residues. DNA for the CDR3: TGTGCCAGCAGTAGATCAGGTTACAATCAGCCCCAGCATTTT. Protein product: CASSRSGYNQPQHF.

The J gene is TRBJ2-7, the V gene TRBV7-2; D gene ambiguous. Germline V gene data show CDR1 as SGHTA and CDR2 as FQGNSA. The ends were cut back, 2 bases at V and 6 bases at J, with 8 bases in the middle. The CDR3 runs 12 residues. CDR3 protein: CASSLTRGEQYF. CDR3 DNA sequence: TGTGCCAGCAGCTTAACAAGAGGCGAGCAGTACTTC. The full variable domain, rest sourced from reference TRBV7-2 and TRBJ2-7, is GAGVSQSPSNKVTEKGKDVELRCDPISGHTALYWYRQSLGQGLEFLIYFQGNSAPDKSGLPSDRFSAERTGGSVSTLTIQRTQQEDSAVYLCASSLTRGEQYFGPGTRLTVT.

This chain uses TRBV3-1 (or the pseudogene TRBV3-2) with TRBJ2-3, with D perhaps TRBD1 (5 bases). The CDR3 consists of 15 residues. Deletions cut 4 bases from V and 4 bases from J, with 15 bases between. Germline V gene sequence: CDR1 LGHDT, CDR2 YNNKEL (reference sequence). CDR3 amino acids: CASSPLQDRADTQYF. DNA of the CDR3: TGTGCCAGCAGCCCGCTACAGGATCGGGCAGATACGCAGTATTTT.

The chain uses TRBV18 and TRBJ1-3; D gene uncertain. Trimming shortened V by 2 bases and J by 0 bases, and 8 bases separated the two germline ends. The CDR3 contains 15 residues. In germline, CDR1 is KGHSH, CDR2 LQKENI. This CDR3 is CASSPGQLSGNTIYF. The CDR3 DNA follows: TGTGCCAGCTCACCAGGGCAGCTCTCTGGAAACACCATATATTTT.

The chain is built from TRBV24-1 and TRBJ2-1; 7 positions agree with TRBD2. The trim removed 3 bases at V and 0 bases at J, leaving 7 bases unmatched. The CDR3 runs to 17 residues. CDR1 and CDR2 from the germline V gene are KGHDR and SFDVKD. Here the CDR3 DNA reads TGTGCCACCAGTGATCCCTTAAGCGGGACCTCCTACAATGAGCAGTTCTTC. It specifies CATSDPLSGTSYNEQFF.

The V and J genes are TRBV19 and TRBJ1-1; the match to TRBD1 covers 8 bases. J was trimmed by 1 base and V by 6 bases; bases with no gene match: 4. Germline CDR1 LNHDA, CDR2 SQIVND (reference sequence). CDR3 length: 14 residues. The DNA for the CDR3 is TGTGCCAGTAGCTGGACAGGGAAGAACACTGAAGCTTTCTTT. It yields the protein CASSWTGKNTEAFF.

The V gene is TRBV11-2, the J gene TRBJ2-1, with 8 nucleotides matching TRBD2. The CDR3 has 15 residues. Trimming took 2 bases from V and 3 from J; bases not matched to a gene: 3. CDR1 is SGHAT, CDR2 FQNNGV, per germline. DNA of the CDR3: TGTGCCAGCAGCTTAAGTAGCGGGGTCTACAATGAGCAGTTCTTC. Amino acid sequence: CASSLSSGVYNEQFF.

The chain combines TRBV28 with TRBJ1-6, with D tentatively TRBD1 (6 bases). The germline V and J ends were trimmed by 6 bases and 9 bases, with 21 bases remaining between them. The germline V gene has CDR1 MDHEN and CDR2 SYDVKM. The CDR3 contains 16 residues. The CDR3 DNA is TGTGCCAGCAGCGCGCGTGGCGAGGGAGGGGGTTCACCCCTCCACTTT. Encoded protein: CASSARGEGGGSPLHF.

This sequence joins TRBV7-6 and TRBJ2-1, with 9 bases matching TRBD1. Germline-derived CDR1 and CDR2 are SGHVS and FNYEAQ. The length of the CDR3 is 18 residues. Trimming took 2 bases from V and 0 from J; bases not matched to a gene: 8. CDR3 in DNA: TGTGCCAGCAGCTTAACTCCGGGACAGGGATACTCCTACAATGAGCAGTTCTTC. This codes for CASSLTPGQGYSYNEQFF.

The rearrangement uses TRBV10-3 and TRBJ2-2; TRBD2 aligns across 10 bases. The CDR3 sequence is 15 residues long. Trimming cost V 9 bases and J 3 bases; bases outside gene matches: 7. Germline-derived CDR1 and CDR2 are ENHRY and SYGVKD. CDR3 coding DNA: TGTGCCATTGCGCTAAGCGGGAGGGACACCGGGGAGCTGTTTTTT. This gives the protein CAIALSGRDTGELFF.

The rearrangement uses TRBV4-3 and TRBJ2-5; 8 nucleotides match TRBD2. Germline V CDR1 and CDR2: LGHNA, YSLEER. J was trimmed by 7 bases and V by 4 bases; bases with no gene match: 8. The CDR3 is 14 amino acids. For the CDR3, the DNA is TGCGCCAGCAGCCGAGAGACTAGCGTTGGGACCCAGTACTTC. Its translation: CASSRETSVGTQYF.

CDR3 amino acids: CASGNRPGQVGTEAFF. In DNA form, the CDR3 reads TGCGCCAGCGGCAACCGACCTGGGCAGGTGGGCACTGAAGCTTTCTTT. V and J are TRBV4-1 and TRBJ1-1; D is ambiguous. The germline V gene encodes CDR1 MGHRA and CDR2 YSYEKL. The CDR3 runs 16 residues. The V gene lost 8 bases and the J gene lost 4 bases, with 23 bases spanning the gap.

The chain is built from TRBV6-1 and TRBJ2-4; TRBD2 is a possible D gene (6 bases). V lost 1 base and J 0 bases, leaving 10 bases between the germline ends. This CDR3 comprises 16 residues. Germline V gene data show CDR1 as MNHNS and CDR2 as SASEGT. CDR3: CASSEDGGLAKNIQYF. The CDR3 DNA reads TGTGCCAGCAGTGAAGATGGGGGACTAGCCAAAAACATTCAGTACTTC.

The chain recombines TRBV4-1 with TRBJ2-7, with 10 nucleotides matching TRBD2. The V and J ends lost 4 bases and 7 bases, in that order; junction bases with no gene match: 13. Germline CDR1 MGHRA, CDR2 YSYEKL. The CDR3 has 16 residues. The CDR3 DNA reads as TGCGCCAGCAGCCCCCGAGCTAGCGGGGGAACGGGGGAGCAGTACTTC. Amino acid sequence: CASSPRASGGTGEQYF.

The chain is built from TRBV19 and TRBJ1-5; TRBD1 is a possible D gene (6 bases). Germline loops: CDR1 LNHDA, CDR2 SQIVND (reference sequence). The CDR3 consists of 11 residues. In DNA form, the CDR3 reads TGTGCTGGGGGCTCGGAGGAGCCCCAGCATTTT. Translation: CAGGSEEPQHF.

The chain employs TRBV6-5 and TRBJ1-2; perhaps TRBD1 as D (6 bases). V lost 0 bases, J lost 4 bases, and 15 bases lay in between. Germline CDR1 MNHEY, CDR2 SVGAGI. The CDR3 covers 16 residues. CDR3 sequence reads: CASSYSEGGSGYGYTF. CDR3 coding DNA: TGTGCCAGCAGTTACTCAGAAGGGGGAAGTGGCTATGGCTACACCTTC.

V gene TRBV11-3 combines with J gene TRBJ2-1, with 7 bases lining up with TRBD2. The CDR3 is 16 residues long. The V and J ends lost 5 bases and 3 bases, in that order; junction bases with no gene match: 10. CDR1 SGHNT and CDR2 YENEEA come from the germline V gene. This CDR3 is CASSPPTPGGYNEQFF. The CDR3 DNA reads TGTGCCAGCAGCCCACCCACACCGGGGGGCTACAATGAGCAGTTCTTC.

The sample holds a few counts of this clone. The CDR3 region has the DNA TGTGCCAGTACAGACTCTGGGGCCAACGTCCTGACTTTC. This gives the protein CASTDSGANVLTF. This chain uses TRBV6-5 with TRBJ2-6; D gene unclear. V was clipped by 9 bases and J by 0 bases, with 6 bases between them. Germline V gene sequence: CDR1 MNHEY, CDR2 SVGAGI. This CDR3 is 13 amino acids long.

The gene calls are TRBV5-1 and TRBJ1-4, with D maybe TRBD1 (6 bases). Germline V gene data show CDR1 as SGHRS and CDR2 as YFSETQ. Deletions cut 2 bases from V and 0 bases from J, with 8 bases between. The length of the CDR3 is 15 residues. The CDR3: CASSFRGATNEKLFF. In DNA form, the CDR3 reads TGCGCCAGCAGCTTCAGGGGAGCAACTAATGAAAAACTGTTTTTT.

This clone was recorded at least ten times. This chain uses TRBV11-2 with TRBJ2-2; 7 bases are a match to TRBD1. This CDR3 contains 17 residues. The germline gives CDR1 SGHAT, CDR2 FQNNGV. V gave up 7 bases and J gave up 5 bases; unmatched junction bases: 16. Written as DNA, the CDR3 is TGTGCCAGCACCGAACGTGCCGGGACAGACTTTACCGGGGAGCTGTTTTTT. Protein sequence: CASTERAGTDFTGELFF.

The chain carries TRBV7-3 and TRBJ2-1; a weak D match, TRBD1 (6 bases). CDR3 size: 14 residues. The V end was cut by 4 bases, the J end by 8 bases, with 15 bases between. Germline CDR1 SGHTA, CDR2 FQGTGA. CDR3 nucleotides: TGTGCCAGCAGCTCGACAGGCATGGTCGATGAGCAGTTCTTC. Its protein is CASSSTGMVDEQFF.

J is TRBJ2-1 and V is TRBV11-3; TRBD1 might be the D (6 bases). Trimming shortened V by 3 bases and J by 2 bases, and 11 bases separated the two germline ends. Germline V lookup: CDR1 SGHNT, CDR2 YENEEA. CDR3 length equals 15 residues. CDR3 bases: TGTGCCAGCAGCTTGGGGACAAGTACCTACAATGAGCAGTTCTTC. Protein: CASSLGTSTYNEQFF.

The chain is built from TRBV11-2 and TRBJ1-2; 8 bases align to TRBD1. V trimming: 4 bases; J trimming: 8 bases; junction bases outside the gene matches: 6. Germline CDR1 is SGHAT and CDR2 is FQNNGV. The CDR3 is made up of 13 amino acids. CDR3 sequence reads: CASSSGQGEGYTF. CDR3 coding DNA: TGTGCCAGCAGCTCCGGACAGGGCGAAGGCTACACCTTC. The full variable domain, with the rest looked up from reference TRBV11-2 and TRBJ1-2, is EAGVAQSPRYKIIEKRQSVAFWCNPISGHATLYWYQQILGQGPKLLIQFQNNGVVDDSQLPKDRFSAERLKGVDSTLKIQPAKLEDSAVYLCASSSGQGEGYTFGSGTRLTVV.

The rearrangement joins TRBV5-1 to TRBJ2-7; 9 nucleotides line up with TRBD2. Germline V gene lookup returns CDR1 SGHRS and CDR2 YFSETQ. This CDR3 is 15 amino acids long. Trimming cost V 4 bases and J 2 bases; bases outside gene matches: 7. The CDR3 loop is CASSPTSGNTYEQYF. For the CDR3, the DNA is TGCGCCAGCAGCCCGACTAGCGGAAACACCTACGAGCAGTACTTC.

The chain combines TRBV12-3 or TRBV12-4 with TRBJ1-5; 8 bases map to TRBD1. The V gene end was trimmed by 10 bases and the J gene end by 4 bases; junction bases not matched to a gene: 6. The CDR3 is 13 residues long. The CDR3 sequence: CATSGGRNQPQHF. Written as DNA, the CDR3 is TGTGCCACCTCAGGGGGCAGGAATCAGCCCCAGCATTTT.